The TCR beta chain under discussion was sequenced for a study of spatial heterogeneity in lung cancer. For the study at large: Beta-chain sequences were consistently detected more often than alpha-chain sequences.

Unique molecular identifiers tagged every individual TCR cDNA molecule. TCRdb reanalysed the 5' RACE reads using MiXCR and keeps one entry per CDR3 protein. The table includes about 50,000 distinct CDR3 sequences, roughly 7.6% detected once. This clonotype has just a few counts. Its antigen remains unidentified. Study-wide findings and caveats: Circulating ubiquitous expanded tumor TCRs were observed more frequently at resection than at follow-up.

The sample's time point: sample taken at primary tumor resection. Tumor, nontumor lung or frozen PBMC supplied whole RNA, sequenced without sorting. A total of some 70 untreated early-stage non-small cell lung cancer patients served as donors. The origin of this receptor is a female donor with early-stage non-small cell lung cancer. This sample comprised PBMCs, obtained at surgery.

The CDR3 nucleotides are TGTGCCAGCAGCCGAACAGGGGGCCAGGAAAAACTGTTTTTT. Its translation: CASSRTGGQEKLFF. The V call is TRBV11-2, the J call TRBJ1-4; 9 nucleotides line up with TRBD1. V gave up 5 bases and J gave up 8 bases; unmatched junction bases: 6. The CDR3 is 14 residues long. CDR1 SGHAT and CDR2 FQNNGV come from the germline V gene.